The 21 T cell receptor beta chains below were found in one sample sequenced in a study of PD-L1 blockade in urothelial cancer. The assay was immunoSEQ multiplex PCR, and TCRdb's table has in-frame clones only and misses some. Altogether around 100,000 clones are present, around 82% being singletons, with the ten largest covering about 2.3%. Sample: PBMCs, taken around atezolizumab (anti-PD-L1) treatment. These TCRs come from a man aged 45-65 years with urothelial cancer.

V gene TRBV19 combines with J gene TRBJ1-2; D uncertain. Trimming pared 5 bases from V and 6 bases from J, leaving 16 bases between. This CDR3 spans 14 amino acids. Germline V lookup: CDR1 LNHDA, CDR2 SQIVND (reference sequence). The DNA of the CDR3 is TGTGCCAGTAGTGCGATACAGAGACGGCATGGCTACACCTTC. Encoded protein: CASSAIQRRHGYTF.

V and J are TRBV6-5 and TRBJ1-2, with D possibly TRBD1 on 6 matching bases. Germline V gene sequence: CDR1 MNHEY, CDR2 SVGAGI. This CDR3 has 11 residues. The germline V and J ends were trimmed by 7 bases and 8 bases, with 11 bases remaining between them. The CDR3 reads CASKTGQGYTF. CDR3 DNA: TGTGCCAGCAAAACAGGGCAGGGCTACACCTTC.

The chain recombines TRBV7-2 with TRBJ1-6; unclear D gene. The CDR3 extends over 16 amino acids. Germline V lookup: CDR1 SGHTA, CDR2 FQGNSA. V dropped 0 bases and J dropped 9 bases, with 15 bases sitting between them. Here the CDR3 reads CASSLARVQAGSPLHF. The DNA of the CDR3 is TGTGCCAGCAGCTTAGCGCGGGTACAAGCGGGTTCACCCCTCCACTTT.

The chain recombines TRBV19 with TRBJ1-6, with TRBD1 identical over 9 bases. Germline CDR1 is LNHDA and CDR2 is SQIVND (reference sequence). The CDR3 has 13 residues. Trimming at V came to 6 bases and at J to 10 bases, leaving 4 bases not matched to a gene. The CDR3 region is CASRGQGRSPLHF. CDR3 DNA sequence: TGTGCCAGTAGAGGACAGGGGAGATCACCCCTCCACTTT.

DNA of the CDR3: TGTGCCAGCAGATTAAGACAGACAGCGAACACCGGGGAGCTGTTTTTT. As protein: CASRLRQTANTGELFF. The chain is built from TRBV2 and TRBJ2-2, with D perhaps matching TRBD1 (5 bases). CDR3 length: 16 amino acids. CDR1 and CDR2 (germline): SNHLY, FYNNEI. V dropped 6 bases and J dropped 0 bases, with 14 bases sitting between them.

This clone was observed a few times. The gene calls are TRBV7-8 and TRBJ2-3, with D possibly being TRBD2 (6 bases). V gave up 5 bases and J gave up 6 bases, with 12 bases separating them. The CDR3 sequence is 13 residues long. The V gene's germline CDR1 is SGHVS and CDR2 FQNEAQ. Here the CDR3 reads CASSPPREDTQYF. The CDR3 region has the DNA TGTGCCAGCAGCCCGCCCCGGGAGGATACGCAGTATTTT.

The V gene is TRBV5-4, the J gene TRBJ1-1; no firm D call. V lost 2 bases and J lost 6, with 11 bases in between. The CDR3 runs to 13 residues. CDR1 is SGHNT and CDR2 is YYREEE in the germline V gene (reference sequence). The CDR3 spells CASSFLQEPEAFF. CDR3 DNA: TGTGCCAGCAGCTTCCTTCAGGAACCTGAAGCTTTCTTT.

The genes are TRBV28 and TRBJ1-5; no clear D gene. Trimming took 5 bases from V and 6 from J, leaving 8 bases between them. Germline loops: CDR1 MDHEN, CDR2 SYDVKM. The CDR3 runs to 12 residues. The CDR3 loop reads CASSPTVQPQHF. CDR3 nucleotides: TGTGCCAGCAGTCCAACAGTTCAGCCCCAGCATTTT.

The CDR3 coding sequence is TGTGCCAGCACCCCCTCCCAGGGGGCAAACACTGAAGCTTTCTTT. It yields the protein CASTPSQGANTEAFF. The chain has TRBV28 and TRBJ1-1, with 8 nucleotides matching TRBD1. Unmatched junction bases numbered 9, after V lost 7 bases and J lost 2 bases. The CDR3 is 15 residues long. The germline gives CDR1 MDHEN, CDR2 SYDVKM.

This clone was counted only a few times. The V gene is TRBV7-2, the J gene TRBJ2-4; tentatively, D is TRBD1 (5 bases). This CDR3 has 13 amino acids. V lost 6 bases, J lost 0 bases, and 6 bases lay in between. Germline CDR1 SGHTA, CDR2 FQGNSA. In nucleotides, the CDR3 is TGTGCCAGCAGAGGGGTAGCCAAAAACATTCAGTACTTC. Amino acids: CASRGVAKNIQYF.

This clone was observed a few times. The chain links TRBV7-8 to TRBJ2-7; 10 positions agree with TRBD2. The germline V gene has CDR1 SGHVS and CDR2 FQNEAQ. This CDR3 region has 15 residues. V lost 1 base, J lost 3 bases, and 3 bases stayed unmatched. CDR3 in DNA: TGTGCCAGCAGCTTAGTAGCGGGAGGAAACTACGAGCAGTACTTC. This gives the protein CASSLVAGGNYEQYF.

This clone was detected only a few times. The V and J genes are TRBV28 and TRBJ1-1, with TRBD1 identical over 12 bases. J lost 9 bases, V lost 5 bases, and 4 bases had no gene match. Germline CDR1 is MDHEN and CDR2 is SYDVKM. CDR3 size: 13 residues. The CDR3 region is CASSTGTGGQAFF. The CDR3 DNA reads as TGTGCCAGCAGTACCGGGACAGGGGGCCAAGCTTTCTTT.

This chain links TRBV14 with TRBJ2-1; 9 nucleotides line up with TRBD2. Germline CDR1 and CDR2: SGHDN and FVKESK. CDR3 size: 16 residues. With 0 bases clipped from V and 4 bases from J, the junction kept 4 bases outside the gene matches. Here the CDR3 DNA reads TGTGCCAGCAGCCAAGAGCTAGCGGGACTATACAATGAGCAGTTCTTC. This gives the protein CASSQELAGLYNEQFF.

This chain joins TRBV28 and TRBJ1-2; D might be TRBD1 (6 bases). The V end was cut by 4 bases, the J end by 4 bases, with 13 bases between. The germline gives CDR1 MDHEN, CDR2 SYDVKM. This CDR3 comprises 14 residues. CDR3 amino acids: CASSSTGIIYGYTF. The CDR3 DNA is TGTGCCAGCAGTTCGACAGGAATCATCTATGGCTACACCTTC.

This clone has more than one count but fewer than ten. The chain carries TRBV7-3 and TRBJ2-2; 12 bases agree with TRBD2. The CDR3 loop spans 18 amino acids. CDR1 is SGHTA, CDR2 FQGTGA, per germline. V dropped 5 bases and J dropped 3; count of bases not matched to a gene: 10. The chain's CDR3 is CASSLLAGGLSDTGELFF. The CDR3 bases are TGTGCCAGCAGCCTCCTAGCGGGAGGGCTCTCGGACACCGGGGAGCTGTTTTTT.

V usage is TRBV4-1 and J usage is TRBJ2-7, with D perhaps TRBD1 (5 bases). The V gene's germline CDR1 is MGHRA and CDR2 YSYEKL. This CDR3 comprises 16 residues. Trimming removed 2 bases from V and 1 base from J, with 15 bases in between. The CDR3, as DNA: TGCGCCAGCAGCCAATATAAACAGGTCGGATCCTACGAGCAGTACTTC. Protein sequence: CASSQYKQVGSYEQYF.

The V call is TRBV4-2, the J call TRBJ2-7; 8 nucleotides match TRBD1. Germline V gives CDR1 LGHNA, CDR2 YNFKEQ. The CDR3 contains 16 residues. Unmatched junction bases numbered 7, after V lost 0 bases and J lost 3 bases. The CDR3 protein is CASSQDLRQGIYEQYF. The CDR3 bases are TGTGCCAGCAGCCAAGATCTGAGACAGGGGATCTACGAGCAGTACTTC.

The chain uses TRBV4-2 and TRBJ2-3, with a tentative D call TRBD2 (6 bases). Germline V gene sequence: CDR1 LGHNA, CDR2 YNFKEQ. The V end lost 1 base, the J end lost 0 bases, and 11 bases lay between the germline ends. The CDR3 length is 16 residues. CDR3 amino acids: CASSQARGKSTDTQYF. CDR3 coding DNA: TGTGCCAGCAGCCAAGCACGCGGGAAAAGCACAGATACGCAGTATTTT.

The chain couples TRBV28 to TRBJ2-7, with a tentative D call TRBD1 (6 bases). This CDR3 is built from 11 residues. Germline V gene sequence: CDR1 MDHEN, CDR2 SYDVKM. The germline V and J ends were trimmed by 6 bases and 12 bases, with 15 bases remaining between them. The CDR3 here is CASRGNRVPYF. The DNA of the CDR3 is TGTGCCAGCAGAGGCAACAGGGTGCCGTACTTC.

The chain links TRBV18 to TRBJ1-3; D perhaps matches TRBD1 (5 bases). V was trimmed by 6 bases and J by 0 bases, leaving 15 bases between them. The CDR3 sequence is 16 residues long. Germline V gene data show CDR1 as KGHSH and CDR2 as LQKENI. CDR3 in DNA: TGTGCCAGCTCGCGCATACCACAGGACTCTGGAAACACCATATATTTT. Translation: CASSRIPQDSGNTIYF.

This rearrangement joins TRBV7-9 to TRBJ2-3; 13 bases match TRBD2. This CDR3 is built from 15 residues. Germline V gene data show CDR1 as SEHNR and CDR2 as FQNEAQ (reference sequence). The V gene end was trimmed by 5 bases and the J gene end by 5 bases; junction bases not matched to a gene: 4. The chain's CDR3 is CASSARLAGGDTQYF. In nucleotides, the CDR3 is TGTGCCAGCAGCGCCCGACTAGCGGGAGGAGATACGCAGTATTTT.